Each of the 10 T cell receptor beta chains below was sequenced from the same sample in a study of blood T cell repertoires in COVID-19. Profiled with immunoSEQ multiplex PCR; TCRdb holds only in-frame clones, not every one. The sample shows approximately 250,000 clones, less than 90% of them seen only once. Material: peripheral blood. All receptors derive from a woman aged 40-49 years who had recovered from COVID-19.

This sequence joins TRBV6-4 and TRBJ1-1, with 8 bases that match TRBD1. Per the germline V gene, CDR1 is MRHNA and CDR2 is SNTAGT. The CDR3 contains 14 residues. V was clipped by 8 bases and J by 2 bases; unmatched bases: 7. The CDR3 is CASGTGGENTEAFF. The CDR3 coding sequence is TGTGCCAGCGGGACAGGCGGGGAAAACACTGAAGCTTTCTTT.

J is TRBJ2-1 and V is TRBV3-1 (or the pseudogene TRBV3-2); 8 nucleotides agree with TRBD1. Germline CDR1 LGHDT, CDR2 YNNKEL (reference sequence). This CDR3 comprises 16 residues. V lost 3 bases to trimming and J lost 7 bases; unmatched junction nucleotides: 11. CDR3 in amino acids: CASSQRARGLTNEQFF. The CDR3, as DNA: TGTGCCAGCAGCCAGCGGGCCAGGGGGCTCACGAATGAGCAGTTCTTC.

CDR3 in DNA: TGTGCCAGCAGTACTCCGGGACAGGGAAAGAATCAGCCCCAGCATTTT. It specifies CASSTPGQGKNQPQHF. The gene calls are TRBV28 and TRBJ1-5; 9 bases match TRBD1. CDR1 and CDR2 from the germline V gene are MDHEN and SYDVKM. The V and J ends lost 5 bases and 4 bases, in that order; junction bases with no gene match: 9. This CDR3 is built from 16 residues.

The rearrangement uses TRBV9 and TRBJ2-5, with 9 bases lining up with TRBD1. The V segment lost 3 bases and the J segment 5 bases; nucleotides outside the gene matches: 8. Germline CDR1 SGDLS, CDR2 YYNGEE. The CDR3 length is 15 residues. The CDR3 coding sequence is TGTGCCAGCAGCGCGGGACAGGGTTATGGGGAGACCCAGTACTTC. It yields the protein CASSAGQGYGETQYF.

This clone showed up just a few times. This chain connects TRBV6-5 to TRBJ1-6; D ambiguous. CDR1 is MNHEY, CDR2 SVGAGI, per germline. Trimming stripped 9 bases from V and 4 bases from J, with 16 bases between. CDR3 length equals 15 residues. CDR3 in amino acids: CASLRADKYNSPLHF. CDR3 sequence (DNA): TGTGCCAGTTTGCGGGCCGACAAGTATAATTCACCCCTCCACTTT.

The rearrangement uses TRBV4-2 and TRBJ2-3, with D maybe TRBD1 (6 bases). V lost 1 base and J 0 bases, leaving 20 bases between the germline ends. Germline V gene sequence: CDR1 LGHNA, CDR2 YNFKEQ. The length of the CDR3 is 19 residues. The CDR3 loop is CASSQGRYGVDSSTDTQYF. In nucleotides, the CDR3 is TGTGCCAGCAGCCAAGGAAGATATGGGGTGGACAGCAGCACAGATACGCAGTATTTT.

The chain carries TRBV2 and TRBJ2-2, with 7 positions matching TRBD1. Germline CDR1 reads SNHLY; CDR2 reads FYNNEI. Trimming cost V 9 bases and J 1 base; bases outside gene matches: 2. The length of the CDR3 is 13 residues. The CDR3, as DNA: TGTGCCAGGGGGGACAGGAACACCGGGGAGCTGTTTTTT. Translation: CARGDRNTGELFF.

This chain joins TRBV2 and TRBJ1-2; 8 nucleotides line up with TRBD1. CDR1 and CDR2 from the germline V gene are SNHLY and FYNNEI. This CDR3 comprises 16 residues. V shed 2 bases and J 8 bases; nucleotides not matched to a gene: 13. CDR3 sequence: CASSEYLVQGARGYTF. CDR3 DNA sequence: TGTGCCAGCAGTGAATATCTGGTTCAGGGGGCACGCGGCTACACCTTC.

V usage is TRBV4-2 and J usage is TRBJ2-5, with 11 positions matching TRBD2. V lost 3 bases, J lost 3 bases, and 6 bases stayed unmatched. The CDR3 runs to 16 residues. The germline CDR1 and CDR2 sequences are LGHNA and YNFKEQ. Here the CDR3 reads CASSHARSGGEETQYF. The CDR3 bases are TGTGCCAGCAGCCACGCCCGTAGCGGGGGGGAAGAGACCCAGTACTTC.

This clone was observed a handful of times. The rearrangement uses TRBV4-1 and TRBJ2-7; 7 nucleotides align to TRBD1. The CDR3 spans 16 residues. In germline, CDR1 is MGHRA, CDR2 YSYEKL. The ends lost 0 bases at V and 2 bases at J; junction bases unmatched: 7. The CDR3 bases are TGCGCCAGCAGCCAAGAGGGACAGTCCTTTCCCTACGAGCAGTACTTC. This translates into CASSQEGQSFPYEQYF.